The source of this TCR beta chain is a study of blood T cell repertoires in COVID-19. Study context: Researchers got acute and convalescent COVID-19 samples from the United States, Italy and Spain. T cells, B-cell-depleted T cells, or PBMCs provided the cDNA or gDNA that served as material.

Repertoires were generated with immunoSEQ multiplex PCR, while TCRdb's copy carries only in-frame clones and drops some. This table has tens of thousands of clones, around 81% appearing once. Germline V CDR1 and CDR2: MNHNY, SVGAGI (reference sequence). The CDR3 sequence is 14 residues long. Sequenced sample: peripheral blood. The rearrangement joins TRBV6-6 to TRBJ2-1; 7 bases fit TRBD2. The receptor was derived from a woman older than 75 with acute or convalescent COVID-19. In nucleotides, the CDR3 is TGTGCTACAGCGGGGATCAGCTCCTACAATGAGCAGTTCTTC. Its translation: CATAGISSYNEQFF.